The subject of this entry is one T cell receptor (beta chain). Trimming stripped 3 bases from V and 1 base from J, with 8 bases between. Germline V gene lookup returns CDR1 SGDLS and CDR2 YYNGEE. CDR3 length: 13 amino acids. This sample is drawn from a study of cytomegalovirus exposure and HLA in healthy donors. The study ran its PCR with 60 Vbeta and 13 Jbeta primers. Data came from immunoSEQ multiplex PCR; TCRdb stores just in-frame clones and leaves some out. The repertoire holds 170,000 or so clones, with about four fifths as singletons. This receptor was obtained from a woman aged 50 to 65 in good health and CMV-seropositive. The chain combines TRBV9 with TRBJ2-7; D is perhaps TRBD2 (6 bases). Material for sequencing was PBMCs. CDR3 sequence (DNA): TGTGCCAGCAGCGGCGGGGCTTCCTACGAGCAGTACTTC. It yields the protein CASSGGASYEQYF.